What follows describes a single TCR beta chain. As yet, its antigen is unknown. This sample was included in a study of identical twins. Broader study findings: Cord blood's abundant beta clonotypes had fewer insertions, unlike memory repertoires.

One entry per CDR3 protein results from TCRdb running MiXCR on the 5' RACE reads. Seen here are fewer than 350,000 distinct CDR3 sequences, 8% to 9% observed once, and the top ten hold over 2%. The CDR3 consists of 17 residues. A further study also used this sample, focusing on yellow fever vaccine responses in identical twins.

This chain joins TRBV21-1 and TRBJ2-2; the table's D call, TRBD2, was not checked against the DNA. TRBV21-1 is a pseudogene locus. This receptor was identified in a woman younger than 30 in good health. Input material: memory (CD45RO+) T cells sorted from blood. The CDR3 sequence is CASNPGPQGRDTGELFF. The CDR3 nucleotides read TGTGCCAGCAACCCGGGTCCCCAGGGGAGGGACACCGGGGAGCTGTTTTTT.